These 25 T cell receptor beta chains came from one sample sequenced in a study of blood T cells in healthy people across ages. For the second PCR, which ran for about 6 to 12 cycles, a sample-barcoded 5' primer and a J-beta primer mix were used. TCRdb redid the calling of the 5' RACE reads with MiXCR, one entry per CDR3 protein. This table has about 1.4 million distinct CDR3 sequences, approximately 63% appearing once. The specimen was blood. The receptor set was obtained from a man aged 18 to 29 in good health.

The table lists this clonotype with a few counts. The V and J genes are TRBV20-1 and TRBJ2-7; 11 nucleotides line up with TRBD1. Losses at the gene ends were 0 bases for V and 3 bases for J; bases not matched to a gene: 4. CDR1 DFQATT and CDR2 SNEGSKA come from the germline V gene (reference sequence). The CDR3 extends over 15 amino acids. The CDR3, as DNA: TGCAGTGCTAGAGAGGGACAGGGGGTTCTCTACGAGCAGTACTTC. As protein: CSAREGQGVLYEQYF.

The rearrangement uses TRBV5-6 and TRBJ2-3; 8 bases agree with TRBD1. The germline CDR1 and CDR2 sequences are SGHDT and YYEEEE. The CDR3 consists of 17 residues. The V gene end was trimmed by 3 bases and the J gene end by 3 bases; junction bases not matched to a gene: 12. CDR3 in amino acids: CASSYTLTGEKTDTQYF. DNA of the CDR3: TGTGCCAGCAGCTATACCTTGACAGGGGAGAAAACAGATACGCAGTATTTT. Filled out from reference TRBV5-6 and TRBJ2-3, the complete variable domain reads DAGVTQSPTHLIKTRGQQVTLRCSPKSGHDTVSWYQQALGQGPQFIFQYYEEEERQRGNFPDRFSGHQFPNYSSELNVNALLLGDSALYLCASSYTLTGEKTDTQYFGPGTRLTVL.

The CDR3 region is CASTLLAGGQETQYF. The CDR3, as DNA: TGTGCCAGCACTTTACTAGCGGGAGGCCAAGAGACCCAGTACTTC. The chain recombines TRBV6-1 with TRBJ2-5, with 12 bases aligning to TRBD2. The length of the CDR3 is 15 residues. Germline V gene sequence: CDR1 MNHNS, CDR2 SASEGT. The ends lost 7 bases at V and 1 base at J; junction bases unmatched: 4.

This clonotype was counted between two and nine times. The rearrangement links TRBV3-1 to TRBJ2-5; D is unresolved. V was pared by 4 bases and J by 1 base, with 10 bases between. Looked up from germline, CDR1 is LGHDT and CDR2 is YNNKEL (reference sequence). The CDR3 length is 14 residues. This CDR3 is CASSPRPGQETQYF. CDR3 bases: TGTGCCAGCAGCCCTAGGCCAGGCCAAGAGACCCAGTACTTC.

The genes are TRBV27 and TRBJ2-1; 7 bases map to TRBD2. The CDR3 totals 14 residues. With 1 base clipped from V and 13 bases from J, the junction kept 10 bases outside the gene matches. In germline, CDR1 is MNHEY, CDR2 SMNVEV (reference sequence). In DNA, the CDR3 is TGTGCCAGCAGTTTATTGGGTGCGGGAGAGACCCAGTTCTTC. This gives the protein CASSLLGAGETQFF.

The sample holds a few counts of this clonotype. This chain connects TRBV14 to TRBJ2-7; 10 bases agree with TRBD2. V shed 4 bases and J 5 bases; nucleotides not matched to a gene: 14. This CDR3 region has 17 residues. The germline gives CDR1 SGHDN, CDR2 FVKESK. The CDR3 region has the DNA TGTGCCAGCAGCCGAGACCCACCAGCGGGAGGGCCACACGAGCAGTACTTC. Amino acids: CASSRDPPAGGPHEQYF.

This clonotype occurred once. The rearrangement joins TRBV6-1 to TRBJ2-7, with D uncertain. Trimming pared 1 base from V and 2 bases from J, leaving 15 bases between. CDR1 and CDR2 (germline): MNHNS, SASEGT. CDR3 length equals 16 residues. CDR3 in DNA: TGTGCCAGCAGTGAAGTCTGGACCTCCCAGGCCTACGAGCAGTACTTC. Encoded protein: CASSEVWTSQAYEQYF.

The chain joins TRBV5-1 to TRBJ2-7, with a possible D match to TRBD1 (5 bases). The CDR3 has 15 residues. V was shortened by 0 bases and J by 7 bases, with 17 bases between the two germline ends. From germline, CDR1 is SGHRS and CDR2 YFSETQ. CDR3 residues: CASSLGGAGAEEQYF. The CDR3 DNA reads TGCGCCAGCAGCTTGGGGGGCGCAGGAGCTGAGGAGCAGTACTTC.

This chain joins TRBV10-3 and TRBJ1-2; D call uncertain. CDR1 and CDR2 (germline): ENHRY, SYGVKD. The ends were cut back, 4 bases at V and 7 bases at J, with 22 bases in the middle. The CDR3 has 16 residues. In DNA form, the CDR3 reads TGTGCCATCAGTGCCCTGGGCCAGGTTAAAGGCGGTGGCTACACCTTC. Its translation: CAISALGQVKGGGYTF.

The gene calls are TRBV6-2 or TRBV6-3 and TRBJ2-5; D may match TRBD1 or TRBD2 (6 bases each). The end of the DNA aligns better with TRBJ2-7, so the J call may be wrong. Germline V gives CDR1 MNHEY, CDR2 SVGEGT. The CDR3 runs 16 residues. This chain's CDR3 is CASSPSGAGFPNEQYF. In DNA form, the CDR3 reads TGTGCCAGCAGCCCCTCGGGGGCAGGGTTTCCGAACGAGCAGTACTTC.

The chain carries TRBV6-5 and TRBJ2-7; 9 bases map to TRBD1. CDR3 length: 15 residues. Per germline, CDR1 MNHEY and CDR2 SVGAGI. V gave up 2 bases and J gave up 8 bases; unmatched junction bases: 10. CDR3 in DNA: TGTGCCAGCAGTTACAGCGGGACAGGGAAAATCAAGCAGTACTTC. Translation: CASSYSGTGKIKQYF.

This clonotype was picked up one time. The gene calls are TRBV20-1 and TRBJ1-4, with 9 bases aligning to TRBD1. Unmatched junction bases numbered 8, after V lost 5 bases and J lost 7 bases. Germline CDR1 and CDR2: DFQATT and SNEGSKA (reference sequence). This CDR3 comprises 14 residues. The CDR3 protein is CSALDRDRVEKLFF. CDR3 in DNA: TGCAGTGCTCTCGACCGGGACAGGGTTGAAAAACTGTTTTTT.

The chain couples TRBV20-1 to TRBJ2-7; the match to TRBD1 covers 11 bases. V trimming: 2 bases; J trimming: 0 bases; junction bases outside the gene matches: 6. Germline CDR1 reads DFQATT; CDR2 reads SNEGSKA (reference sequence). This CDR3 is built from 16 residues. For the CDR3, the DNA is TGCAGTGCTAGAAGGACAGGGGGCTACCTCTCCTACGAGCAGTACTTC. Its protein product is CSARRTGGYLSYEQYF.

The V gene is TRBV10-3, the J gene TRBJ2-3, with D perhaps TRBD1 or TRBD2 (5 bases each). The CDR3 is 14 amino acids. Germline CDR1 is ENHRY and CDR2 is SYGVKD. V was cut by 6 bases and J by 1 base, with 11 bases left in between. CDR3 in amino acids: CAISRDDRTDTQYF. CDR3 DNA: TGTGCCATCAGCCGGGACGATCGCACAGATACGCAGTATTTT.

There are a few counts of this clonotype. This chain links TRBV27 with TRBJ1-6; 9 bases align to TRBD1. This CDR3 comprises 15 residues. CDR1 is MNHEY and CDR2 is SMNVEV in the germline V gene (reference sequence). After removal of 2 bases from V and 5 bases from J, the junction contained 1 base not matched to a gene. CDR3 nucleotides: TGTGCCAGCAGTTTACGGGACAGGGATAATTCACCCCTCCACTTT. Amino acid sequence: CASSLRDRDNSPLHF.

This chain joins TRBV20-1 and TRBJ1-2; 9 nucleotides agree with TRBD1. The length of the CDR3 is 16 residues. V lost 3 bases and J lost 4; bases outside the gene matches: 12. The germline gives CDR1 DFQATT, CDR2 SNEGSKA (reference sequence). This chain's CDR3 is CSAREGQGIKAYGYTF. CDR3 nucleotides: TGCAGTGCTAGGGAGGGACAGGGCATAAAGGCCTATGGCTACACCTTC.

Written as DNA, the CDR3 is TGTGCCAGCAGCCAAGCCCGCCGGACAGACTCCTACGAGCAGTACTTC. Residues: CASSQARRTDSYEQYF. This chain uses TRBV4-2 with TRBJ2-7; possible D gene TRBD1, 6 bases. Trimming removed 1 base at V and 0 bases at J, with 13 bases between. This CDR3 region has 16 residues. Germline V CDR1 and CDR2: LGHNA, YNFKEQ.

This chain joins TRBV5-1 and TRBJ2-1, with 9 bases that match TRBD2. This CDR3 region has 15 residues. Germline V CDR1 and CDR2: SGHRS, YFSETQ. V was pared by 1 base and J by 6 bases, with 5 bases of the junction left unmatched. The chain's CDR3 is CASSLRLAGTNEQFF. The CDR3, as DNA: TGCGCCAGCAGCTTGCGGCTAGCGGGAACCAATGAGCAGTTCTTC. Combining the CDR3 with reference TRBV5-1 and TRBJ2-1 gives the whole variable domain KAGVTQTPRYLIKTRGQQVTLSCSPISGHRSVSWYQQTPGQGLQFLFEYFSETQRNKGNFPGRFSGRQFSNSRSEMNVSTLELGDSALYLCASSLRLAGTNEQFFGPGTRLTVL.

The rearrangement joins TRBV27 to TRBJ2-5, with TRBD1 matching over 9 bases. V trimming: 2 bases; J trimming: 1 base; junction bases outside the gene matches: 8. Germline V CDR1 and CDR2: MNHEY, SMNVEV (reference sequence). CDR3 length: 17 residues. The CDR3, as DNA: TGTGCCAGCAGTTTACTTCGGACAGGGGTAGCCCAAGAGACCCAGTACTTC. This encodes CASSLLRTGVAQETQYF.

The rearrangement links TRBV29-1 to TRBJ1-2; 10 bases are shared with TRBD1. There are 15 residues in the CDR3. Trimming removed 6 bases from V and 0 bases from J; junction bases left unmatched: 7. Germline loops: CDR1 SQVTM, CDR2 ANQGSEA. CDR3 sequence: CSVPDRGFPNYGYTF. DNA of the CDR3: TGCAGCGTCCCGGACAGGGGGTTTCCTAACTATGGCTACACCTTC.

J is TRBJ2-5 and V is TRBV3-1; D may be TRBD1 or TRBD2 (5 bases each). V shed 0 bases and J shed 11 bases, with 16 bases lying between them. CDR3 size: 14 residues. Germline V gene data show CDR1 as LGHDT and CDR2 as YNNKEL (reference sequence). The CDR3 sequence is CASSQDSGTWEQYF. CDR3 DNA: TGTGCCAGCAGCCAAGACTCGGGGACCTGGGAGCAGTACTTC.

On this clonotype itself: One end of the junction does not line up with germline, which may come from a read error. The chain recombines TRBV5-1 with TRBJ2-5, with 7 bases that match TRBD1. This CDR3 contains 15 residues. From germline, CDR1 is SGHRS and CDR2 YFSETQ. The DNA of the CDR3 is TGCGCCGGCAGCTTGGGGACAGCGTACCAAGAGACCCAGTACTTC. Translation gives CAGSLGTAYQETQYF.

This clonotype occurred once. The chain couples TRBV14 to TRBJ2-7, with D perhaps matching TRBD1 (6 bases). Germline CDR1 SGHDN, CDR2 FVKESK. The V gene lost 4 bases and the J gene lost 5 bases, with 12 bases spanning the gap. There are 13 residues in the CDR3. The CDR3 region has the DNA TGTGCCAGCAGCCCCTTCACAGGGAACGAGCAGTACTTC. Protein product: CASSPFTGNEQYF. The full variable domain, completed using reference TRBV14 and TRBJ2-7, is EAGVTQFPSHSVIEKGQTVTLRCDPISGHDNLYWYRRVMGKEIKFLLHFVKESKQDESGMPNNRFLAERTGGTYSTLKVQPAELEDSGVYFCASSPFTGNEQYFGPGTRLTVT.

The chain recombines TRBV20-1 with TRBJ2-1; D possibly corresponds to TRBD2 (6 bases). Deletions cut 6 bases from V and 0 bases from J, with 24 bases between. The CDR3 length is 18 residues. Germline CDR1 and CDR2: DFQATT and SNEGSKA (reference sequence). CDR3: CSASSRMRRGPSYNEQFF. The CDR3 bases are TGCAGTGCCTCCAGCCGGATGCGGCGGGGCCCCTCCTACAATGAGCAGTTCTTC.

This rearrangement joins TRBV28 to TRBJ2-1; weak D call: TRBD1 (6 bases). The V gene's germline CDR1 is MDHEN and CDR2 SYDVKM. The V gene lost 6 bases and the J gene lost 2 bases, with 11 bases spanning the gap. CDR3 length: 14 residues. CDR3 DNA sequence: TGTGCCAGCAGCGTACAGGGTGCCTACAATGAGCAGTTCTTC. The encoded protein is CASSVQGAYNEQFF. The full variable domain, completed using reference TRBV28 and TRBJ2-1, is DVKVTQSSRYLVKRTGEKVFLECVQDMDHENMFWYRQDPGLGLRLIYFSYDVKMKEKGDIPEGYSVSREKKERFSLILESASTNQTSMYLCASSVQGAYNEQFFGPGTRLTVL.